This T cell receptor beta chain is drawn from a study of cytomegalovirus exposure and HLA in healthy donors. Concerning this clone itself: Its antigen is undetermined.

General study results and limits: Several of the most significant clusters appeared linked to common viral pathogens, based on a later analysis.

PCR used 60 Vbeta primers and 13 Jbeta primers. Data came from immunoSEQ multiplex PCR; TCRdb stores just in-frame clones and leaves some out. The sample's table shows roughly 75,000 clones. Sequences were obtained from PBMCs. This receptor was obtained from a boy younger than 18 in good health and CMV-seronegative.

DNA of the CDR3: TGTGCCAGCAGCCAATACGGGGGAGGGAATGGCTACACCTTC. It encodes CASSQYGGGNGYTF. The J gene is TRBJ1-2, the V gene TRBV4-2; TRBD1 is a possible D gene (5 bases). CDR3 length: 14 amino acids. The germline gives CDR1 LGHNA, CDR2 YNFKEQ. Trimming left V 2 bases short and J 6 bases short, with 13 bases between.